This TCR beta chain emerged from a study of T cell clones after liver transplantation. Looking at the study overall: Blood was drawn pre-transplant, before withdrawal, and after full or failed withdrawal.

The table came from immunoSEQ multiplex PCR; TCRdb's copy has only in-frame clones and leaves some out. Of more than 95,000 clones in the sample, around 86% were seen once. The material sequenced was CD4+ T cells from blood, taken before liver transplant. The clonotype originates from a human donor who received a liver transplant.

This CDR3 reads CASSIGLAGPNGAQYF. The CDR3, as DNA: TGTGCCAGCAGTATCGGACTAGCTGGACCCAACGGGGCCCAGTACTTC. This chain links TRBV2 with TRBJ2-5; TRBD2 matches 8 bases. This CDR3 is built from 16 residues. The germline gives CDR1 SNHLY, CDR2 FYNNEI. The V and J ends lost 5 bases and 9 bases, in that order; junction bases with no gene match: 17.